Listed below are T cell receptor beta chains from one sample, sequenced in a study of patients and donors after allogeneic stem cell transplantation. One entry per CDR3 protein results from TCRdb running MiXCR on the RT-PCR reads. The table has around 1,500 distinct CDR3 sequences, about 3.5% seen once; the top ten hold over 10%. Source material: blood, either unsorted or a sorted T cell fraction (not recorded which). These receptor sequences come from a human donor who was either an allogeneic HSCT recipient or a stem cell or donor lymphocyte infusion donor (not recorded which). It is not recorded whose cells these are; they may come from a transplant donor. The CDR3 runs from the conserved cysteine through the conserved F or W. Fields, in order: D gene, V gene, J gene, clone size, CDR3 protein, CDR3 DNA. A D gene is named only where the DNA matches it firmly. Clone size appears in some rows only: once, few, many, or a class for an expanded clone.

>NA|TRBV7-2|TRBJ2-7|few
CASSLRRADEQYF
TGTGCCAGCAGCTTAAGAAGGGCCGACGAGCAGTACTTC
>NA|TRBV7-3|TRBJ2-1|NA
CASSAQENEQFF
TGTGCCAGCAGCGCACAAGAGAATGAGCAGTTCTTC
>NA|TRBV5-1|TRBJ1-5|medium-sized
CASSLAGGPQPQHF
TGCGCCAGCAGCTTGGCCGGGGGCCCTCAGCCCCAGCATTTT
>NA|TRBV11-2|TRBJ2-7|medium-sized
CASSRRANGYEQYF
TGTGCCAGCAGCCGCCGGGCCAACGGCTACGAGCAGTACTTC
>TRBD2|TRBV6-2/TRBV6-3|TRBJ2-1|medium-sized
CASNIRREKNNEQFF
TGTGCCAGCAACATAAGGCGGGAGAAGAACAATGAGCAGTTCTTC
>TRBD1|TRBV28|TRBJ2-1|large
CASSLPTGRGGNEQFF
TGTGCCAGCAGTTTACCGACAGGGCGCGGAGGCAATGAGCAGTTCTTC
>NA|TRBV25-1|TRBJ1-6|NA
CASSVTEDSPLHF
TGTGCCAGCAGTGTCACGGAGGATTCACCCCTCCACTTT
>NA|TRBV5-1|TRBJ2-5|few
CASSLAAGAARTQYF
TGCGCCAGCAGCTTGGCAGCAGGGGCAGCGAGAACCCAGTACTTC
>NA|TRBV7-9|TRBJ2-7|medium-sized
CASSPSPAFYEQYF
TGTGCCAGCAGCCCCTCTCCGGCCTTCTACGAGCAGTACTTC
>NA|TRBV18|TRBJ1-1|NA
CASSPRKNTEAFF
TGTGCCAGCTCACCACGTAAGAACACTGAAGCTTTCTTT
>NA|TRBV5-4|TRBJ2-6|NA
CASRSPSGANVLTF
TGTGCCAGCAGAAGTCCCTCTGGGGCCAACGTCCTGACTTTC
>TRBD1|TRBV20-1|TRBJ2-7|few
CSARQGQYEQYF
TGCAGTGCAAGACAGGGTCAGTACGAGCAGTACTTC
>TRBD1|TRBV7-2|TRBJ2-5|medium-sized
CASSWTGFGETQYF
TGTGCCAGCAGCTGGACAGGTTTTGGGGAGACCCAGTACTTC
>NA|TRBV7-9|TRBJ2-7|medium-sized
CASSFGGGLYYEQYF
TGTGCCAGCAGCTTTGGGGGCGGACTTTATTACGAGCAGTACTTC
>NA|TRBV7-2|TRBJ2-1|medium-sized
CASSWGGEPLEQFF
TGTGCCAGCAGCTGGGGAGGAGAGCCGCTTGAGCAGTTCTTC
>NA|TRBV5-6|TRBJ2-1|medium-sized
CASRSSRAGNEQFF
TGTGCCAGCCGATCGTCTAGGGCAGGCAATGAGCAGTTCTTC
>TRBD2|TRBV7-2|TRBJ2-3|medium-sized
CASSLSPLAGVADTQYF
TGTGCCAGCAGCTTATCCCCCCTAGCGGGAGTTGCAGATACGCAGTATTTT
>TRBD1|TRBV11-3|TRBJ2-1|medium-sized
CASSPGGNEQFF
TGTGCCAGCAGCCCAGGGGGAAATGAGCAGTTCTTC
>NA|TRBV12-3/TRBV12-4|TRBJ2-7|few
CASSRTASSYEQYF
TGTGCCAGCAGTAGGACAGCTAGCTCCTACGAGCAGTACTTC
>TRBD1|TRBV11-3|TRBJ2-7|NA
CASSLTGDYEQYF
TGTGCCAGCAGCCTAACAGGGGACTACGAGCAGTACTTC
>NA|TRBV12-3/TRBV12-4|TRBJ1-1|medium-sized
CASSWAATEAFF
TGTGCCAGCAGTTGGGCGGCCACTGAAGCTTTCTTT
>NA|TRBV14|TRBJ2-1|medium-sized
CASSQETLDEQFF
TGTGCCAGCAGCCAAGAAACCTTGGATGAGCAGTTCTTC
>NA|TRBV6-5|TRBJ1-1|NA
CASSYSKNTEAFF
TGTGCCAGCAGTTACTCTAAGAACACTGAAGCTTTCTTT
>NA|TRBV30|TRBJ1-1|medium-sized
CAWSDPWDGLEAFF
TGTGCCTGGAGTGACCCCTGGGACGGACTCGAAGCTTTCTTT
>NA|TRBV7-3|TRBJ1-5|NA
CASSLERNQPQHF
TGTGCCAGCAGCTTAGAAAGGAACCAGCCCCAGCATTTT
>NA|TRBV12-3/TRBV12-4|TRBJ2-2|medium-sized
CASRLSGGKTGELFF
TGTGCCAGCAGGCTTTCCGGCGGGAAAACCGGGGAGCTGTTTTTT